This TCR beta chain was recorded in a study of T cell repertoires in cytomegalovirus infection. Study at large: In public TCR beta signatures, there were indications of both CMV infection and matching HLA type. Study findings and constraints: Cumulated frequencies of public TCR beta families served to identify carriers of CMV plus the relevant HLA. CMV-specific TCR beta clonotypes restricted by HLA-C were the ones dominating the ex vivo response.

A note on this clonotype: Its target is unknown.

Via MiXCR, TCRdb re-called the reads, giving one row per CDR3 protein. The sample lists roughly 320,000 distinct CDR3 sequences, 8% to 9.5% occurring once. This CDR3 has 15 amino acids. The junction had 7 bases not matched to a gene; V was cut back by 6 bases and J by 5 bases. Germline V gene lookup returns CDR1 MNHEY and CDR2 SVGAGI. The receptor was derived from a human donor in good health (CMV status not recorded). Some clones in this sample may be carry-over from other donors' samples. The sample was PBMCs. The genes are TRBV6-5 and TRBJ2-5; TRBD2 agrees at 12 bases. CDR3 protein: CASSLTSGRSETQYF. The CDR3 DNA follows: TGTGCCAGCAGCCTGACTAGCGGGAGATCGGAGACCCAGTACTTC.